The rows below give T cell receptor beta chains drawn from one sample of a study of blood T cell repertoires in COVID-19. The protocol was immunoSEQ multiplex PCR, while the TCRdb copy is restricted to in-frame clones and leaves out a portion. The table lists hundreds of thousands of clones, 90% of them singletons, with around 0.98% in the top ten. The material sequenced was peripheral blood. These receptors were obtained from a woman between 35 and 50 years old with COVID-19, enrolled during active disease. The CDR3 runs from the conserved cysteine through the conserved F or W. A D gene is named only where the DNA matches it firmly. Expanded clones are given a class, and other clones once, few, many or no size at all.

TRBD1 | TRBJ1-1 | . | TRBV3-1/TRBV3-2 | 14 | CASSHPDRGGEAFF | TGTGCCAGCAGCCACCCAGACAGGGGAGGTGAAGCTTTCTTT
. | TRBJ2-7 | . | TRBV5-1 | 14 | CASSLVRQGGEQYF | TGCGCCAGCAGCTTGGTGCGGCAGGGGGGCGAGCAGTACTTC
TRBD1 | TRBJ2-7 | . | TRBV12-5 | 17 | CASGYTPGTEVSYEQYF | TGTGCTAGTGGTTACACACCCGGGACAGAGGTATCCTACGAGCAGTACTTC
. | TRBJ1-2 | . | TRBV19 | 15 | CASSQRVLGSWGYTF | TGTGCCAGTAGTCAAAGAGTTCTAGGCTCCTGGGGCTACACCTTC
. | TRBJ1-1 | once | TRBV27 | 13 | CASSLRGGTEAFF | TGTGCCAGCAGTCTACGGGGAGGGACTGAAGCTTTCTTT
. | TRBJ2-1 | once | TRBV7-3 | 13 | CASSLGTEGPQFF | TGTGCCAGCAGCTTAGGAACTGAGGGCCCGCAGTTCTTC
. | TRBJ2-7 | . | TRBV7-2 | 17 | CASSLAGLVGGGYEQYF | TGTGCCAGCAGCTTAGCCGGACTAGTGGGGGGCGGCTACGAGCAGTACTTC
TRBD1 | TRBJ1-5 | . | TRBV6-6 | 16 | CASSYVGTGREQPQHF | TGTGCCAGCAGTTACGTAGGGACAGGGCGGGAACAGCCCCAGCATTTT
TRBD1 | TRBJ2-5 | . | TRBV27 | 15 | CATADRGDPQETQYF | TGTGCCACCGCGGACAGGGGGGACCCCCAAGAGACCCAGTACTTC
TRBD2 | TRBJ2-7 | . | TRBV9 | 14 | CASGISSGSDEQYF | TGTGCCAGCGGAATATCTAGCGGGAGCGACGAGCAGTACTTC
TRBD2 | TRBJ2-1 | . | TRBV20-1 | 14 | CSASTSGRDNEQFF | TGCAGTGCTAGTACTAGCGGGAGGGACAATGAGCAGTTCTTC
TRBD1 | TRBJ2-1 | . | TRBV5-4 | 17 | CASTSPPRQGRGNEQFF | TGTGCCAGCACCTCCCCCCCCCGACAGGGTAGAGGCAATGAGCAGTTCTTC
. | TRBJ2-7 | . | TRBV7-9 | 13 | CASSLAPGYEQYF | TGTGCCAGCAGCTTAGCGCCGGGCTACGAGCAGTACTTC
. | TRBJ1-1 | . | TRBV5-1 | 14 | CASSSGQPNTEAFF | TGCGCCAGCAGCTCGGGACAACCGAACACTGAAGCTTTCTTT
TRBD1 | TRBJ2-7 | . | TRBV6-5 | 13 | CASSYDRAYEQYF | TGTGCCAGCAGTTACGACAGGGCCTACGAGCAGTACTTC
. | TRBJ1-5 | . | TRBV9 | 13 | CASRGGEGQPQHF | TGTGCCAGCCGCGGGGGGGAGGGTCAGCCCCAGCATTTT
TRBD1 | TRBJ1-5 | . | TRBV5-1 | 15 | CASSPAGQSNQPQHF | TGCGCCAGCAGCCCCGCGGGACAGAGCAATCAGCCCCAGCATTTT
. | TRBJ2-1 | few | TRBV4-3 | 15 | CASSLGQSSYNEQFF | TGCGCCAGCAGCCTCGGACAGAGCTCCTACAATGAGCAGTTCTTC
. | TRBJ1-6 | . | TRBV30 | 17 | CAWSLLPTGSYNSPLHF | TGTGCCTGGAGTCTCCTCCCGACAGGATCCTATAATTCACCCCTCCACTTT
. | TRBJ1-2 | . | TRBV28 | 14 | CASSLGAVNYGYTF | TGTGCCAGCAGCCTGGGGGCAGTCAACTATGGCTACACCTTC
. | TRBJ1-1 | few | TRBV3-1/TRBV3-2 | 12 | CASQTGNTEAFF | TGTGCCAGTCAAACAGGGAACACTGAAGCTTTCTTT
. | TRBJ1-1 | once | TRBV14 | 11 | CASRGQDQAFF | TGTGCCAGCAGAGGACAAGACCAAGCTTTCTTT
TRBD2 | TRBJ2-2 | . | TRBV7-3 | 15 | CASSLKLAGTGELFF | TGTGCCAGCAGCTTGAAACTAGCGGGCACCGGGGAGCTGTTTTTT
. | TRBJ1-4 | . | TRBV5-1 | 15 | CASSLGPGYNEKLFF | TGCGCCAGCAGCTTGGGCCCAGGGTATAATGAAAAACTGTTTTTT
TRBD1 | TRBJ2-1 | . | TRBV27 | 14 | CASTRDSVYNEQFF | TGTGCCAGCACCCGGGACAGCGTTTACAATGAGCAGTTCTTC
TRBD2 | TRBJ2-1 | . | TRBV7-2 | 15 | CASSLSRGGPREQFF | TGTGCCAGCAGCTTATCGCGGGGGGGTCCCAGGGAGCAGTTCTTC
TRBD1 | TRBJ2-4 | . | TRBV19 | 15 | CASSIYKGQGNIQYF | TGTGCCAGTAGTATTTACAAGGGACAGGGAAACATTCAGTACTTC
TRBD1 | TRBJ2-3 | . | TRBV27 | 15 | CASTTLGQGRDTQYF | TGTGCCAGCACCACCTTGGGACAGGGACGAGATACGCAGTATTTT
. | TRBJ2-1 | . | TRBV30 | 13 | CAWSSQGKSKQFF | TGTGCCTGGAGTAGCCAGGGGAAAAGTAAGCAGTTCTTC
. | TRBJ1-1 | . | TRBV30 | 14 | CAWRHGGRNTEAFF | TGTGCCTGGCGCCACGGAGGTCGGAACACTGAAGCTTTCTTT
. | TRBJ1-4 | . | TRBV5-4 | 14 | CASSLDSIGEKLFF | TGTGCCAGCAGCTTAGACAGTATTGGAGAAAAACTGTTTTTT
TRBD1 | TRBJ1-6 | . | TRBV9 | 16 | CASSAGGTGIQSPLHF | TGTGCCAGCAGCGCCGGAGGGACAGGGATACAATCACCCCTCCACTTT
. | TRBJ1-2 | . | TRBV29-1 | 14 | CSVDTPGKGSGYTF | TGCAGCGTTGACACACCAGGGAAAGGATCTGGCTACACCTTC
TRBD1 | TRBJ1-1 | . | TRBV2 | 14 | CASSGGQGNTEAFF | TGTGCCAGCAGTGGGGGACAGGGCAACACTGAAGCTTTCTTT
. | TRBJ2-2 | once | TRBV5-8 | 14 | CASRRQGLTGELFF | TGTGCCAGCAGGAGACAGGGACTCACCGGGGAGCTGTTTTTT
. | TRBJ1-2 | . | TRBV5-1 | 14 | CASSWPEGFNGYTF | TGCGCCAGCAGCTGGCCCGAGGGCTTCAATGGCTACACCTTC
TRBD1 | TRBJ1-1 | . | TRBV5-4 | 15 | CASSLRGQGETEAFF | TGTGCCAGCAGCTTACGGGGCCAGGGGGAAACTGAAGCTTTCTTT
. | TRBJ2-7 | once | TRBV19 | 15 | CASSTRLLGTKEQYF | TGTGCCAGTAGTACACGGCTACTAGGGACAAAGGAGCAGTACTTC
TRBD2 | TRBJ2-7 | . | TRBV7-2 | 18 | CASSPGLAGGFFSYEQYF | TGTGCCAGCAGCCCTGGACTAGCGGGAGGGTTTTTCTCCTACGAGCAGTACTTC
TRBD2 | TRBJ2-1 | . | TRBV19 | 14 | CASSTRTSWDEQFF | TGTGCCAGTAGTACCCGGACTAGCTGGGATGAGCAGTTCTTC
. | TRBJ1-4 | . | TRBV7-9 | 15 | CASSLAIGGNEKLFF | TGTGCCAGCAGCTTAGCGATAGGGGGAAATGAAAAACTGTTTTTT
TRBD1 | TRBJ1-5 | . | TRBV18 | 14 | CASSGTGGNQPQHF | TGTGCCAGCTCCGGCACAGGGGGCAATCAGCCCCAGCATTTT
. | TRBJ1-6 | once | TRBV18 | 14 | CASSPLSLNSPLHF | TGTGCCAGCTCACCCCTGAGCCTTAATTCACCCCTCCACTTT
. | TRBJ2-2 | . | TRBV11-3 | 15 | CASSFSGANTGELFF | TGTGCCAGCAGCTTTAGCGGAGCGAACACCGGGGAGCTGTTTTTT
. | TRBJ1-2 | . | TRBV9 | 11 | CASSGHRGYTF | TGTGCCAGCAGCGGTCACCGGGGCTACACCTTC
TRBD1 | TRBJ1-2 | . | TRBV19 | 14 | CASIRTGEDYGYTF | TGTGCCAGTATCCGGACAGGGGAGGACTATGGCTACACCTTC
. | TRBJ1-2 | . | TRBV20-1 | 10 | CSNRAGGYTF | TGCAGTAACAGGGCGGGCGGCTACACCTTC
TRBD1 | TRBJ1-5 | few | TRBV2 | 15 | CASREIQGANQPQHF | TGTGCCAGCAGGGAAATACAGGGGGCGAATCAGCCCCAGCATTTT
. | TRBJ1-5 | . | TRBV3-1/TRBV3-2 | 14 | CASSQGAGNQPQHF | TGTGCCAGCAGCCAGGGTGCGGGCAATCAGCCCCAGCATTTT
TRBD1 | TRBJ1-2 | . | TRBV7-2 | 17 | CASSLAGQGAANYGYTF | TGTGCCAGCAGCTTAGCGGGACAGGGGGCAGCTAACTATGGCTACACCTTC